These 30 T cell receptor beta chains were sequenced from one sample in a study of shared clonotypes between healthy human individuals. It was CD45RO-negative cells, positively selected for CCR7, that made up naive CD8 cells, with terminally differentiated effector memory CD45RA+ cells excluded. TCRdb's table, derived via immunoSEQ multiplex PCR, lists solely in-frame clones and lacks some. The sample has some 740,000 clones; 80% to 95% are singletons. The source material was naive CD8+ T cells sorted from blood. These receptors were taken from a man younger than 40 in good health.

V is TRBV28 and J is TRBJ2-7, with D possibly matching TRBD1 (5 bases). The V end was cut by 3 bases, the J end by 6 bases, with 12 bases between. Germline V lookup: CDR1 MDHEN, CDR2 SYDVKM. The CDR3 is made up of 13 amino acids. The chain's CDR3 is CASSFTQGSEQYF. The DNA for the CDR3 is TGTGCCAGCAGTTTTACTCAGGGAAGCGAGCAGTACTTC.

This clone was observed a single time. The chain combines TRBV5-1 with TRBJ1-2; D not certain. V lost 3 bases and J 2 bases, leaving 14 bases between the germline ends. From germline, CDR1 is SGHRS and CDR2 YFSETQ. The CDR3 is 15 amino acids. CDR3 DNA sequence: TGCGCCAGCAGCTCGCACTCGGGAGGGAACTATGGCTACACCTTC. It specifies CASSSHSGGNYGYTF.

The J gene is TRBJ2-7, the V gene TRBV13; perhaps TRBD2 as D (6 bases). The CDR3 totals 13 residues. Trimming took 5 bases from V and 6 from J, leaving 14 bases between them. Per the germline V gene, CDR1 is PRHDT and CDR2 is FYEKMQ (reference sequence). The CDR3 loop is CASSPRGKSEQYF. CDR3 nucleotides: TGTGCCAGCAGCCCCCGGGGGAAAAGCGAGCAGTACTTC.

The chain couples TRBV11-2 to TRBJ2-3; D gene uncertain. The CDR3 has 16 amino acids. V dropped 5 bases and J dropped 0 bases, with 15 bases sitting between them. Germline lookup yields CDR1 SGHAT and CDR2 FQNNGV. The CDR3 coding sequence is TGTGCCAGCAGCCTAAACATCTACGGGAGCACAGATACGCAGTATTTT. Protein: CASSLNIYGSTDTQYF.

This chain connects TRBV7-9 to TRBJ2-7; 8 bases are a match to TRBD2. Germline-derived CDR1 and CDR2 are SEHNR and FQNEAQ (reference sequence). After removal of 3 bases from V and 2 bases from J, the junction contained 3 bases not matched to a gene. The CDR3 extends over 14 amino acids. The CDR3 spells CASSFSGAPYEQYF. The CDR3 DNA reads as TGTGCCAGCAGCTTTAGCGGGGCTCCCTACGAGCAGTACTTC.

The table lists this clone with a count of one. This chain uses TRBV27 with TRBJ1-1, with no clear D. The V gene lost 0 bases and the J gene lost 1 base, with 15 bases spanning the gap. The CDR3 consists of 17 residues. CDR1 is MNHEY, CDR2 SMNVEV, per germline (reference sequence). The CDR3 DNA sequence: TGTGCCAGCAGTTTATCGATTTCTTTGTTCACGAACACTGAAGCTTTCTTT. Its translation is CASSLSISLFTNTEAFF.

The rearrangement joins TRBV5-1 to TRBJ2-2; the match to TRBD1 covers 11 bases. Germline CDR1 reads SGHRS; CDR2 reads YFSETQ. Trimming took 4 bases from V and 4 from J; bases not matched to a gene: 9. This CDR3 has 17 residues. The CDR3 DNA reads TGCGCCAGCAGCACCGGGACAGGGGGTTTACGCACCGGGGAGCTGTTTTTT. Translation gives CASSTGTGGLRTGELFF.

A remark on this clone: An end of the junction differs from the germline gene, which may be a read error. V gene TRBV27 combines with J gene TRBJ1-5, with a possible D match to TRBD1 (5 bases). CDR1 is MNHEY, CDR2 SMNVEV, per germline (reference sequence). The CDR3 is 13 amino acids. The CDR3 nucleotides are TGTGCCAACAGTTTATACGGGGGACAGCCCCAGCATTTT. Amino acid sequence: CANSLYGGQPQHF.

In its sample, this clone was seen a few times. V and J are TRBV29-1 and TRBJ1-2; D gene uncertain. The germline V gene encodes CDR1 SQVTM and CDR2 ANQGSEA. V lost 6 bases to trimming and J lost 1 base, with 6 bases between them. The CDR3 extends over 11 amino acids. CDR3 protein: CSVSHNYGYTF. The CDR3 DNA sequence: TGCAGCGTCAGTCATAACTATGGCTACACCTTC.

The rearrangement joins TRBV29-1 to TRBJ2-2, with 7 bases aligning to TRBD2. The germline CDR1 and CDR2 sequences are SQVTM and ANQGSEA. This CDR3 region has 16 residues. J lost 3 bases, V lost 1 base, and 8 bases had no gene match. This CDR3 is CSVEVASRGDTGELFF. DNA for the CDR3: TGCAGCGTTGAAGTAGCCTCCCGGGGGGACACCGGGGAGCTGTTTTTT.

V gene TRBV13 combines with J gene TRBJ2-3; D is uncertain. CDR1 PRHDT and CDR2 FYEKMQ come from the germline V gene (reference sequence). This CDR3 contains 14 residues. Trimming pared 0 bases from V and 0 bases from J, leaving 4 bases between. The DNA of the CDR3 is TGTGCCAGCAGCTTAGGGACTAGCACAGATACGCAGTATTTT. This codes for CASSLGTSTDTQYF. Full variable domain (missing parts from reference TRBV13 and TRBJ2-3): AAGVIQSPRHLIKEKRETATLKCYPIPRHDTVYWYQQGPGQDPQFLISFYEKMQSDKGSIPDRFSAQQFSDYHSELNMSSLELGDSALYFCASSLGTSTDTQYFGPGTRLTVL.

CDR3 sequence: CSVIWRDQETQYF. Written as DNA, the CDR3 is TGCAGCGTTATTTGGCGGGACCAAGAGACCCAGTACTTC. This chain links TRBV29-1 with TRBJ2-5, with D possibly matching TRBD2 (5 bases). The CDR3 length is 13 residues. Deletions cut 5 bases from V and 0 bases from J, with 10 bases between. Germline V CDR1 and CDR2: SQVTM, ANQGSEA.

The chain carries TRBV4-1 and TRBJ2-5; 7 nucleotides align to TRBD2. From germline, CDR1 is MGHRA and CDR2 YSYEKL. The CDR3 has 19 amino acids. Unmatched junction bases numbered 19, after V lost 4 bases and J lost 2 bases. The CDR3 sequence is CASSPLPREATLDQETQYF. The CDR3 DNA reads TGCGCCAGCAGCCCCTTGCCTCGGGAGGCCACTCTAGATCAAGAGACCCAGTACTTC.

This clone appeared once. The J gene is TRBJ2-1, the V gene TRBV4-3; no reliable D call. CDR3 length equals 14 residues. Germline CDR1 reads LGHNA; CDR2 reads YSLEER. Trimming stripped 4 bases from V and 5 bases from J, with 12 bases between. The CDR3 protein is CASSPVDGNNEQFF. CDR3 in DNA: TGCGCCAGCAGCCCAGTGGACGGAAACAATGAGCAGTTCTTC.

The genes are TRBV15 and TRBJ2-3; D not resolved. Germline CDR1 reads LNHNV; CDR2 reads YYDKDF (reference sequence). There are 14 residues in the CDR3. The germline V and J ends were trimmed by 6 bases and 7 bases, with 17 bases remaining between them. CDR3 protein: CATRLGNSLYTQYF. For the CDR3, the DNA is TGTGCCACCAGACTTGGGAATTCCCTATATACGCAGTATTTT.

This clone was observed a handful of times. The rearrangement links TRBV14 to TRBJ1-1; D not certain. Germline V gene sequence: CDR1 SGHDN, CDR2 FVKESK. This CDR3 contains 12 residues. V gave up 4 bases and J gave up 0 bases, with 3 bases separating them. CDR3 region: CASSLMNTEAFF. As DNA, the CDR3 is TGTGCCAGCAGCCTCATGAACACTGAAGCTTTCTTT.

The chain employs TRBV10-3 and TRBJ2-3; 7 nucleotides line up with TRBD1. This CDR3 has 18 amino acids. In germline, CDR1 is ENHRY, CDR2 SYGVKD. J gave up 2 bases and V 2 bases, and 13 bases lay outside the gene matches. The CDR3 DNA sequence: TGTGCCATCAGTGAGACAGACCCGACAGGGAGCTCCACAGATACGCAGTATTTT. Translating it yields CAISETDPTGSSTDTQYF.

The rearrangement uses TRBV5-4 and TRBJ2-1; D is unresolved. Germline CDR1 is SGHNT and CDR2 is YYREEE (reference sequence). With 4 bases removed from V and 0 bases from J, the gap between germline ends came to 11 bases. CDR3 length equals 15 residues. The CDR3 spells CASSGDWSSYNEQFF. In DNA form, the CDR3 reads TGTGCCAGCAGCGGTGACTGGAGCTCCTACAATGAGCAGTTCTTC. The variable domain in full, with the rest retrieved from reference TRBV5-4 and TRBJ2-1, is ETGVTQSPTHLIKTRGQQVTLRCSSQSGHNTVSWYQQALGQGPQFIFQYYREEENGRGNFPPRFSGLQFPNYSSELNVNALELDDSALYLCASSGDWSSYNEQFFGPGTRLTVL.

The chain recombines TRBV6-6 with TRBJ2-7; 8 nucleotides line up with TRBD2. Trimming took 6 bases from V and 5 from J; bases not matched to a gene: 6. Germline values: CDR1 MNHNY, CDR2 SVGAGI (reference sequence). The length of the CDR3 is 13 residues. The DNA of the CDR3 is TGTGCCAGCAGCTCCGGGACTAGAAACGAGCAGTACTTC. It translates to CASSSGTRNEQYF.

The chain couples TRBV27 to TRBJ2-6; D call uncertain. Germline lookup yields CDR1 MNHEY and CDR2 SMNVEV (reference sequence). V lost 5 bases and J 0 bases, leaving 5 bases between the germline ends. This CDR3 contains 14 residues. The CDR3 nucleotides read TGTGCCAGCAGTCCCATCTCTGGGGCCAACGTCCTGACTTTC. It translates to CASSPISGANVLTF.

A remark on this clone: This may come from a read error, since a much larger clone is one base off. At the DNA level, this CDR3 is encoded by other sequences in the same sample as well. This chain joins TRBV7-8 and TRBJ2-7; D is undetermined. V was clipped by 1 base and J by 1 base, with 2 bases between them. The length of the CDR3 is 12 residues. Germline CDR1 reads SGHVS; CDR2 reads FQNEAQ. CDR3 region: CASSLGSYEQYF. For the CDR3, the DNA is TGTGCCAGCAGCTTAGGTTCCTACGAGCAGTACTTC.

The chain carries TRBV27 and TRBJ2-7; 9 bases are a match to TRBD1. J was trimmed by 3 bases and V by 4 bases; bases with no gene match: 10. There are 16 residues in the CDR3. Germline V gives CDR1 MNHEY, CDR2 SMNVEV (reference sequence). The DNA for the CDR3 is TGTGCCAGCAGTTCCCCAATCGGACAGGGGCTCTACGAGCAGTACTTC. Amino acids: CASSSPIGQGLYEQYF.

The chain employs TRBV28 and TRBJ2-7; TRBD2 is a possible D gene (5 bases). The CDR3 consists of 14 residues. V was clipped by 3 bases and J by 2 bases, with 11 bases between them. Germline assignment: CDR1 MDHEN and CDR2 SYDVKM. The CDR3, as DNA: TGTGCCAGCAGTTTCGAGGACGGGACCTACGAGCAGTACTTC. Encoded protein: CASSFEDGTYEQYF.

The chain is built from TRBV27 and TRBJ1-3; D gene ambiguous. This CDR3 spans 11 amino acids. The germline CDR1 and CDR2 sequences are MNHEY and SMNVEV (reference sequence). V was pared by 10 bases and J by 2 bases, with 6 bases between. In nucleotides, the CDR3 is TGTGCCACCTGGGCTGGAAACACCATATATTTT. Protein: CATWAGNTIYF.

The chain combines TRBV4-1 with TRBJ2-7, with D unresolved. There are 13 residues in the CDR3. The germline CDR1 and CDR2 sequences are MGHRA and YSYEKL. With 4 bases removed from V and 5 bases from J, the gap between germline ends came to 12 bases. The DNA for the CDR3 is TGCGCCAGCAGCCCGAGTATTGCAAACGAGCAGTACTTC. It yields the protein CASSPSIANEQYF.

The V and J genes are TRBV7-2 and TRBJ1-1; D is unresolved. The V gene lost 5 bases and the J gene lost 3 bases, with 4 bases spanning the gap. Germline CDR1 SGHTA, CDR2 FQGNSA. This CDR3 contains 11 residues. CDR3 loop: CASSTYTEAFF. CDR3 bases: TGTGCCAGCAGCACCTACACTGAAGCTTTCTTT.

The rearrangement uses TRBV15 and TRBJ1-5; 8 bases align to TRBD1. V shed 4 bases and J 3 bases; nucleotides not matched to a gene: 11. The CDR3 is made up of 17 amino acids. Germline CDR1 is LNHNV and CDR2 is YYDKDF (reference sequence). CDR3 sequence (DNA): TGTGCCACCAGCATCGACAGGGGCGCCTCAGCCAATCAGCCCCAGCATTTT. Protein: CATSIDRGASANQPQHF. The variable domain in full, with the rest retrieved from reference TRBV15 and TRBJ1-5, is DAMVIQNPRYQVTQFGKPVTLSCSQTLNHNVMYWYQQKSSQAPKLLFHYYDKDFNNEADTPDNFQSRRPNTSFCFLDIRSPGLGDTAMYLCATSIDRGASANQPQHFGDGTRLSIL.

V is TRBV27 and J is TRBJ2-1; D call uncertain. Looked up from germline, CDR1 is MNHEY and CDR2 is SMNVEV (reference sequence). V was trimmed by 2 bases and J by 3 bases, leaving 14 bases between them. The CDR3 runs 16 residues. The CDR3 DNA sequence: TGTGCCAGCAGTTTAGGAAATTACGCAATCTACAATGAGCAGTTCTTC. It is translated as CASSLGNYAIYNEQFF.

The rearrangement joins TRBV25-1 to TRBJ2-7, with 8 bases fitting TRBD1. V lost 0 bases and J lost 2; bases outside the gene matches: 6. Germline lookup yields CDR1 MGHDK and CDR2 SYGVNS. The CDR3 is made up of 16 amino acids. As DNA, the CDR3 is TGTGCCAGCAGTGAATACTCGGGACAGGCGGCCTACGAGCAGTACTTC. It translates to CASSEYSGQAAYEQYF.

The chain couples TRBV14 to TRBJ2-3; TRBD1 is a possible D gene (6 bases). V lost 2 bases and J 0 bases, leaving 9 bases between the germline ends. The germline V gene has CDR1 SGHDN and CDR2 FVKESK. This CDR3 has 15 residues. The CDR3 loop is CASSQWDTSTDTQYF. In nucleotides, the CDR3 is TGTGCCAGCAGCCAATGGGACACTAGCACAGATACGCAGTATTTT.